This T cell receptor beta chain comes out of a study of cytomegalovirus exposure and HLA in healthy donors. Study in general: The 90 to 150 validation repertoires and the 666 first-cohort repertoires shared a platform, a later analysis reported.

The germline V gene encodes CDR1 KGHSH and CDR2 LQKENI. CDR3 length: 13 residues. V was clipped by 4 bases and J by 8 bases, with 15 bases between them. Notes on the study in general: Both high specificity and high sensitivity reportedly marked the classifier's diagnosis of cytomegalovirus status.

Sequenced by immunoSEQ multiplex PCR; TCRdb stores in-frame clones only, minus some. The sample shows over 150,000 clones, 80% to 90% of them seen only once. Regarding this clone: Its antigen remains unknown.

The sample taken for sequencing was PBMCs. This chain connects TRBV18 to TRBJ2-7, with D perhaps TRBD1 or TRBD2 (5 bases each). The sequence was obtained from a woman aged 25 to 39 in good health and CMV-seronegative. The chain's CDR3 is CASSRRDDLKQYF. The CDR3 DNA is TGTGCCAGCTCACGTAGGGACGATTTAAAGCAGTACTTC.